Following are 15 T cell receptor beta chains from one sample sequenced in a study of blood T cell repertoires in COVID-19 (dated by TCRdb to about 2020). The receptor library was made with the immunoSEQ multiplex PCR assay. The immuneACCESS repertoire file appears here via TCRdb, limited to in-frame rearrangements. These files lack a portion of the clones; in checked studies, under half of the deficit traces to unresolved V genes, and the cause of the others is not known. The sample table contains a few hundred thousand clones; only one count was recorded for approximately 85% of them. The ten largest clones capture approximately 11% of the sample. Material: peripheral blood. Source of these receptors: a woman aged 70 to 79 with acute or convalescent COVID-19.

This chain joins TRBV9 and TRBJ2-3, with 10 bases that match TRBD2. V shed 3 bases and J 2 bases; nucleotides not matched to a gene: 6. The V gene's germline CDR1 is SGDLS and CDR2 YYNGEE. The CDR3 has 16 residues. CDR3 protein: CASSGRTSGFTDTQYF. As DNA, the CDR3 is TGTGCCAGCAGCGGGAGGACTAGCGGTTTCACAGATACGCAGTATTTT.

CDR3: CASSTRDRGAKLFF. The CDR3 nucleotides are TGTGCCAGCAGTACCAGGGACAGGGGGGCAAAACTGTTTTTT. This chain joins TRBV6-5 and TRBJ1-4, with TRBD1 identical over 11 bases. The J segment lost 10 bases and the V segment lost 5 bases, leaving 6 bases of the junction unmatched. The CDR3 is 14 residues long. The germline CDR1 and CDR2 sequences are MNHEY and SVGAGI.

Written as DNA, the CDR3 is TGTGCCAGCAGTCGCCGGAGGGCAGATACGCAGTATTTT. Translation: CASSRRRADTQYF. The chain employs TRBV6-5 and TRBJ2-3; D may be TRBD2 (6 bases). With 5 bases removed from V and 4 bases from J, the gap between germline ends came to 10 bases. This CDR3 comprises 13 residues. Germline CDR1 reads MNHEY; CDR2 reads SVGAGI.

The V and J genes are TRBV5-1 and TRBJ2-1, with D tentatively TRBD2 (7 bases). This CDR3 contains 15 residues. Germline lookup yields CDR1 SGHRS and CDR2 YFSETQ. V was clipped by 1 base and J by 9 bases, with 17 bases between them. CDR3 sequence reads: CASSLTGGGWSEQFF. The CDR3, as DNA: TGCGCCAGCAGCTTGACTGGCGGGGGCTGGAGTGAGCAGTTCTTC. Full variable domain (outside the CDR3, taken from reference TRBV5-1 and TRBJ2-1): KAGVTQTPRYLIKTRGQQVTLSCSPISGHRSVSWYQQTPGQGLQFLFEYFSETQRNKGNFPGRFSGRQFSNSRSEMNVSTLELGDSALYLCASSLTGGGWSEQFFGPGTRLTVL.

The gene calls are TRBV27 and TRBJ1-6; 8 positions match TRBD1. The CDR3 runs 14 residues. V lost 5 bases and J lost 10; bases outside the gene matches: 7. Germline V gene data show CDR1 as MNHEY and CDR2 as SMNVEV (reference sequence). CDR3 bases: TGTGCCAGCAGTCCAGGGGGCGCGGGATCACCCCTCCACTTT. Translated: CASSPGGAGSPLHF.

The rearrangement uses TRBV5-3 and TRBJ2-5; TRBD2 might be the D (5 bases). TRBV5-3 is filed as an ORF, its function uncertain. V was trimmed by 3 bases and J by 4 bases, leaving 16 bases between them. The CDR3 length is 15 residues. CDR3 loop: CARSCPAEGRETQYF. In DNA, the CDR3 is TGTGCCAGAAGCTGCCCGGCCGAAGGGAGAGAGACCCAGTACTTC.

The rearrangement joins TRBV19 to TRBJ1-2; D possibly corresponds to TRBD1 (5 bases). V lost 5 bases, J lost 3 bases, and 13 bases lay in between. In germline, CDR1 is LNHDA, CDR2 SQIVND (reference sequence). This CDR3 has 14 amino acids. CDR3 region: CASSPPGFHYGYTF. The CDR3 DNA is TGTGCCAGTAGTCCTCCAGGGTTTCACTATGGCTACACCTTC.

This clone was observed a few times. Here the CDR3 DNA reads TGTGCCAGCAGCTACCCCACCAGCTCCTACAATGAGCAGTTCTTC. Its translation: CASSYPTSSYNEQFF. The chain is built from TRBV5-5 and TRBJ2-1; D call uncertain. The CDR3 is 15 residues long. CDR1 and CDR2 from the germline V gene are SGHKS and YYEKEE (reference sequence). With 3 bases removed from V and 0 bases from J, the gap between germline ends came to 10 bases.

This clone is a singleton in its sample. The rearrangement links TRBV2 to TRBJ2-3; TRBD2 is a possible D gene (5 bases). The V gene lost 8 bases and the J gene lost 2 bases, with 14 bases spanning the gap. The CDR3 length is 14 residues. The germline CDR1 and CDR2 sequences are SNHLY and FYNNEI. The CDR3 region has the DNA TGTGCCAGCCGATCGGAGCGGCCCACAGATACGCAGTATTTT. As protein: CASRSERPTDTQYF. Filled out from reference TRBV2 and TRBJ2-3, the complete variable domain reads EPEVTQTPSHQVTQMGQEVILRCVPISNHLYFYWYRQILGQKVEFLVSFYNNEISEKSEIFDDQFSVERPDGSNFTLKIRSTKLEDSAMYFCASRSERPTDTQYFGPGTRLTVL.

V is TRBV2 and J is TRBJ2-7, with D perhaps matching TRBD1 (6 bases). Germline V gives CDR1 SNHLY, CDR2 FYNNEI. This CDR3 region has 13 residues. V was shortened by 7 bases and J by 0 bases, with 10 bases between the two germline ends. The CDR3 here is CASNGQSSYEQYF. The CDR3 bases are TGTGCCAGCAATGGACAGAGCTCCTACGAGCAGTACTTC.

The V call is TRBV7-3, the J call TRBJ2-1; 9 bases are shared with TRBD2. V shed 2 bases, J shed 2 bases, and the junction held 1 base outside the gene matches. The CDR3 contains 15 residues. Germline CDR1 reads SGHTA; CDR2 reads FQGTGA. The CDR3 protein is CASSLQRGAYNEQFF. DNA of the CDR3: TGTGCCAGCAGCTTACAGCGGGGGGCCTACAATGAGCAGTTCTTC.

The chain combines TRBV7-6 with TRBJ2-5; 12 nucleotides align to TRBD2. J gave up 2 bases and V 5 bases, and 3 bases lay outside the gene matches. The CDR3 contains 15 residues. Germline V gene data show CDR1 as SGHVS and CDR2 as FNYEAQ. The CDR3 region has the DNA TGTGCCAGCAGCACACTAGCGGGGGGACAAGAGACCCAGTACTTC. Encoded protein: CASSTLAGGQETQYF.

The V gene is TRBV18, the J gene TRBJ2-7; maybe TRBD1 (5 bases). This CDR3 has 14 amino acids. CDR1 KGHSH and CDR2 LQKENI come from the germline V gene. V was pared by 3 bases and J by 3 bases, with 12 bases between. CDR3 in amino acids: CASSPDQGGYEQYF. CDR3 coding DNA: TGTGCCAGCTCACCGGACCAGGGTGGCTACGAGCAGTACTTC.

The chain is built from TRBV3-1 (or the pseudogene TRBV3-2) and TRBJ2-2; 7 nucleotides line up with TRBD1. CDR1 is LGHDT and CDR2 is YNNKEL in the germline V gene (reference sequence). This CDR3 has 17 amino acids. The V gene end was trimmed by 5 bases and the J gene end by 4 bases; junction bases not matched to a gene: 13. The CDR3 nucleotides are TGTGCCAGCAGCGGACGGACAGGAAGGCAGGGCACCGGGGAGCTGTTTTTT. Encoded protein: CASSGRTGRQGTGELFF.

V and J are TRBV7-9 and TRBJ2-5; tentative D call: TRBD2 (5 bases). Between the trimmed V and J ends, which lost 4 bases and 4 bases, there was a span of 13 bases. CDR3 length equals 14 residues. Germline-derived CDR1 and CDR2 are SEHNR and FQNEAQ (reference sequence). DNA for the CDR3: TGTGCCAGCAGCTCTGGGCTAGCTGGAGAGACCCAGTACTTC. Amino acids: CASSSGLAGETQYF.